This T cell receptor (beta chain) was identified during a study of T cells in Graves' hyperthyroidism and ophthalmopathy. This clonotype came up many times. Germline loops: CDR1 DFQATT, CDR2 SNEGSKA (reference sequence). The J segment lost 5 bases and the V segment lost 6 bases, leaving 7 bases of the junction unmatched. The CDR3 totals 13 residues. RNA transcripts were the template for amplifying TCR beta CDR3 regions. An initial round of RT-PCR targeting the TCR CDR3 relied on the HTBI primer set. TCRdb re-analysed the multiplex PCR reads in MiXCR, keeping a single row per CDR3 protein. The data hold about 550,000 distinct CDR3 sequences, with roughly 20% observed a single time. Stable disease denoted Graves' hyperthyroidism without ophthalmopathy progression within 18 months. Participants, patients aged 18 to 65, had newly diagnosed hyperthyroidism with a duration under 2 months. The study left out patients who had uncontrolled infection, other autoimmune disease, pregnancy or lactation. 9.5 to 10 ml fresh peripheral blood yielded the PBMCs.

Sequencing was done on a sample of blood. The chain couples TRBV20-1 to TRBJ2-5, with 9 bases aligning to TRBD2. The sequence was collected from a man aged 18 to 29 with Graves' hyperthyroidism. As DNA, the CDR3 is TGCAGTGCGCCGCGGGGGGGCGCGGAGACCCAGTACTTC. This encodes CSAPRGGAETQYF.